The 21 T cell receptor beta chains below come from one sample, sequenced in a study of T cells in Graves' hyperthyroidism and ophthalmopathy. Template material for amplifying TCR beta CDR3 regions consisted of RNA transcripts. Carried out on the TCR CDR3, a first-round RT-PCR used the HTBI primer set. MiXCR, applied by TCRdb to the multiplex PCR reads, yields one record per CDR3 protein. The sample carries 450,000 to 600,000 distinct CDR3 sequences, around 13% recorded once. Specimen: blood. These receptors were obtained from a woman between 40 and 55 years old with Graves' hyperthyroidism.

This clonotype was observed many times. The chain recombines TRBV27 with TRBJ2-1; TRBD2 matches 9 bases. The CDR3 length is 15 residues. J was trimmed by 8 bases and V by 5 bases; bases with no gene match: 10. The germline CDR1 and CDR2 sequences are MNHEY and SMNVEV (reference sequence). The chain's CDR3 is CASSAGSSGNDEQFF. The CDR3 DNA sequence: TGTGCCAGCAGTGCCGGGTCTAGCGGGAATGATGAGCAGTTCTTC.

The J gene is TRBJ2-2, the V gene TRBV27; D is ambiguous. CDR1 MNHEY and CDR2 SMNVEV come from the germline V gene (reference sequence). Trimming took 3 bases from V and 6 from J, leaving 11 bases between them. The length of the CDR3 is 14 residues. CDR3 in DNA: TGTGCCAGCAGTTTCTTTAACCGGGCCGGGGAGCTGTTTTTT. Protein sequence: CASSFFNRAGELFF.

This clonotype turned up a few times. This rearrangement joins TRBV12-3 or TRBV12-4 to TRBJ2-2, with 7 bases matching TRBD2. The junction had 5 bases not matched to a gene; V was cut back by 3 bases and J by 4 bases. The CDR3 runs to 15 residues. The CDR3 DNA sequence: TGTGCCAGCAGTTTTTCGTCGGGGGGCACCGGGGAGCTGTTTTTT. Protein sequence: CASSFSSGGTGELFF.

Only a few counts were recorded for this clonotype. V usage is TRBV28 and J usage is TRBJ2-3; D is perhaps TRBD2 (6 bases). The CDR3 loop spans 16 amino acids. V lost 1 base, J lost 0 bases, and 11 bases lay in between. From germline, CDR1 is MDHEN and CDR2 SYDVKM. CDR3 nucleotides: TGTGCCAGCAGTTTATACGAGGGAGGAAGCACAGATACGCAGTATTTT. Residues: CASSLYEGGSTDTQYF.

Ten or more counts support this clonotype. This rearrangement joins TRBV11-2 to TRBJ2-1, with TRBD1 matching 7 bases. Germline-derived CDR1 and CDR2 are SGHAT and FQNNGV. V shed 3 bases, J shed 0 bases, and the junction held 2 bases outside the gene matches. The CDR3 spans 15 residues. CDR3 in DNA: TGTGCCAGCAGCTTGACAGGGAGCTCCTACAATGAGCAGTTCTTC. Translating gives CASSLTGSSYNEQFF. The variable domain in full, completed from reference TRBV11-2 and TRBJ2-1, reads EAGVAQSPRYKIIEKRQSVAFWCNPISGHATLYWYQQILGQGPKLLIQFQNNGVVDDSQLPKDRFSAERLKGVDSTLKIQPAKLEDSAVYLCASSLTGSSYNEQFFGPGTRLTVL.

This clonotype was seen more than once but under ten times. The gene calls are TRBV5-1 and TRBJ2-3; the D is unclear. V was shortened by 4 bases and J by 2 bases, with 17 bases between the two germline ends. CDR3 length: 16 amino acids. Germline loops: CDR1 SGHRS, CDR2 YFSETQ. CDR3 nucleotides: TGCGCCAGCAGCCTGGGCGACCTCTCACTCACAGATACGCAGTATTTT. It is translated as CASSLGDLSLTDTQYF.

The CDR3 bases are TGTGCCAGCAGTTTACGAGTCCGGGCCAGGGGGCTAATGGGGGGAAATGGCTACACCTTC. Protein: CASSLRVRARGLMGGNGYTF. The chain has TRBV27 and TRBJ1-2; TRBD1 matches at 8 bases. Germline trimming cut 2 bases from V and 6 bases from J; bases unmatched to any gene: 23. From germline, CDR1 is MNHEY and CDR2 SMNVEV (reference sequence). The CDR3 loop spans 20 amino acids.

J is TRBJ2-5 and V is TRBV2, with D possibly called TRBD1 or TRBD2 (7 bases each). The germline V and J ends were trimmed by 9 bases and 2 bases, with 13 bases remaining between them. CDR3 length equals 13 residues. The germline gives CDR1 SNHLY, CDR2 FYNNEI. CDR3 loop: CARQRDRQETQYF. The DNA for the CDR3 is TGTGCCAGGCAGCGGGACAGACAAGAGACCCAGTACTTC.

This clonotype was picked up many times. The rearrangement joins TRBV29-1 to TRBJ1-1; tentative D call: TRBD1 (6 bases). The CDR3 covers 13 residues. Germline V lookup: CDR1 SQVTM, CDR2 ANQGSEA. V lost 7 bases and J 2 bases, leaving 14 bases between the germline ends. The CDR3 here is CSEGRGPNTEAFF. In DNA, the CDR3 is TGCAGCGAGGGCAGGGGACCAAACACTGAAGCTTTCTTT.

This clonotype showed up many times. V and J are TRBV20-1 and TRBJ2-1, with 13 bases lining up with TRBD2. Per germline, CDR1 DFQATT and CDR2 SNEGSKA (reference sequence). V lost 5 bases to trimming and J lost 9 bases; unmatched junction nucleotides: 10. The CDR3 contains 15 residues. The CDR3 sequence is CSAQAAGLAGPEQFF. The CDR3 nucleotides are TGCAGTGCTCAAGCCGCGGGACTAGCGGGACCTGAGCAGTTCTTC.

The V call is TRBV28, the J call TRBJ2-3; 10 bases align to TRBD2. The CDR3 has 18 residues. The trim removed 5 bases at V and 1 base at J, leaving 12 bases unmatched. Germline V gene sequence: CDR1 MDHEN, CDR2 SYDVKM. The CDR3 bases are TGTGCCAGCAGTCCCCATCCAGGGCTAGCGGGAGGCACAGATACGCAGTATTTT. Protein sequence: CASSPHPGLAGGTDTQYF. Full variable domain (outside the CDR3, taken from reference TRBV28 and TRBJ2-3): DVKVTQSSRYLVKRTGEKVFLECVQDMDHENMFWYRQDPGLGLRLIYFSYDVKMKEKGDIPEGYSVSREKKERFSLILESASTNQTSMYLCASSPHPGLAGGTDTQYFGPGTRLTVL.

This clonotype came up many times. The chain employs TRBV5-6 and TRBJ2-3; 8 bases line up with TRBD2. CDR1 is SGHDT, CDR2 YYEEEE, per germline. The J segment lost 4 bases and the V segment lost 7 bases, leaving 5 bases of the junction unmatched. The CDR3 is 13 residues long. CDR3 sequence: CASRRGVADTQYF. CDR3 DNA sequence: TGTGCCAGCCGGCGGGGGGTCGCAGATACGCAGTATTTT.

This clonotype has ten or more counts. The chain links TRBV29-1 to TRBJ2-5; no clear D gene. Germline V lookup: CDR1 SQVTM, CDR2 ANQGSEA. Trimming removed 4 bases at V and 1 base at J, with 7 bases between. This CDR3 is 12 amino acids long. The CDR3 bases are TGCAGCGTTGGGGGAACCCAAGAGACCCAGTACTTC. As protein: CSVGGTQETQYF.

This clonotype turned up a few times. V is TRBV7-2 and J is TRBJ1-1, with D uncertain. This CDR3 spans 14 amino acids. The V gene's germline CDR1 is SGHTA and CDR2 FQGNSA. V was pared by 2 bases and J by 2 bases, with 9 bases between. The CDR3 bases are TGTGCCAGCAGCTTAATTTCTCCAAACACTGAAGCTTTCTTT. Protein product: CASSLISPNTEAFF.

This clonotype was seen ten or more times. The chain joins TRBV14 to TRBJ2-1; TRBD1 might be the D (6 bases). CDR3 length: 16 amino acids. Germline values: CDR1 SGHDN, CDR2 FVKESK. V was pared by 0 bases and J by 5 bases, with 14 bases between. The chain's CDR3 is CASSQEHGTLNNEQFF. DNA for the CDR3: TGTGCCAGCAGCCAAGAACACGGGACACTAAACAATGAGCAGTTCTTC.

This chain links TRBV5-1 with TRBJ2-6; D ambiguous. The ends were cut back, 0 bases at V and 0 bases at J, with 13 bases in the middle. Germline V gene sequence: CDR1 SGHRS, CDR2 YFSETQ. This CDR3 spans 18 amino acids. The CDR3 protein is CASSLEAGEISGANVLTF. The CDR3 DNA is TGCGCCAGCAGCTTGGAGGCAGGTGAGATCTCTGGGGCCAACGTCCTGACTTTC.

The V and J genes are TRBV6-6 and TRBJ2-6; no definite D call. V was trimmed by 3 bases and J by 0 bases, leaving 6 bases between them. CDR1 and CDR2 (germline): MNHNY, SVGAGI (reference sequence). The CDR3 has 15 residues. CDR3 protein: CASSYWTSGANVLTF. CDR3 nucleotides: TGTGCCAGCAGTTATTGGACCTCTGGGGCCAACGTCCTGACTTTC.

This clonotype came up many times. This chain uses TRBV7-2 with TRBJ2-5; TRBD2 is a possible D gene (5 bases). The germline V and J ends were trimmed by 4 bases and 4 bases, with 10 bases remaining between them. CDR1 is SGHTA and CDR2 is FQGNSA in the germline V gene. The CDR3 totals 13 residues. The DNA for the CDR3 is TGTGCCAGCAGCTCTTGGGAGAGAGAGACCCAGTACTTC. It codes for CASSSWERETQYF.

This clonotype was picked up many times. The V gene is TRBV30, the J gene TRBJ2-7, with D unclear. Trimming cost V 2 bases and J 4 bases, with 6 bases left between them. The CDR3 totals 11 residues. The germline CDR1 and CDR2 sequences are GTSNPN and SVGIG (reference sequence). The CDR3 DNA sequence: TGTGCCTGGAGTTCCAGGTACGAGCAGTACTTC. This encodes CAWSSRYEQYF.

This clonotype was counted only a few times. The chain is built from TRBV7-9 and TRBJ2-2; 8 nucleotides match TRBD1. The CDR3 length is 14 residues. From germline, CDR1 is SEHNR and CDR2 FQNEAQ (reference sequence). V gave up 4 bases and J gave up 10 bases; unmatched junction bases: 8. CDR3 in DNA: TGTGCCAGCAGCTCAGGGGGCCTTCTCTCGGAGCTGTTTTTT. The encoded protein is CASSSGGLLSELFF.

This clonotype was recorded at least ten times. The V gene is TRBV28, the J gene TRBJ2-1, with TRBD2 matching over 11 bases. Germline lookup yields CDR1 MDHEN and CDR2 SYDVKM. The CDR3 spans 17 residues. The junction had 7 bases not matched to a gene; V was cut back by 6 bases and J by 0 bases. CDR3 protein: CASRVAGGLGSYNEQFF. In DNA, the CDR3 is TGTGCCAGCAGAGTAGCGGGAGGGCTTGGCTCCTACAATGAGCAGTTCTTC.